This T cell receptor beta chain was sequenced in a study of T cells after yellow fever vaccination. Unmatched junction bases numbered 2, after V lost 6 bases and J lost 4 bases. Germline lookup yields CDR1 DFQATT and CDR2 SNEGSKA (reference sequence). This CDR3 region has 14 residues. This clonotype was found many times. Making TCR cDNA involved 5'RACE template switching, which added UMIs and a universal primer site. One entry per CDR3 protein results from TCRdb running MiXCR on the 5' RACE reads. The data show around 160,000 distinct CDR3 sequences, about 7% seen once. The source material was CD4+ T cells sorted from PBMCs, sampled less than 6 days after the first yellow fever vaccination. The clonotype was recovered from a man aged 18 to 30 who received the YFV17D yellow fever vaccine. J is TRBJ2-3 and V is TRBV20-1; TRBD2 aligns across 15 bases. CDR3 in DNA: TGCAGTGCGGGACTAGCGGGGGGCTCAGATACGCAGTATTTT. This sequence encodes CSAGLAGGSDTQYF.